The rows below give T cell receptor beta chains drawn from one sample of a study of blood T cell repertoires in COVID-19. The assay was immunoSEQ multiplex PCR, and TCRdb's table has in-frame clones only and misses some. The data show some 200,000 clones, with approximately 86% seen just once and 2.7% held by the top ten. The sample comprised peripheral blood. Receptors originate from a middle-aged man with active or convalescent COVID-19. The CDR3 runs from the conserved cysteine through the conserved F or W. The D gene is left open where the match is weak. Not all rows give a size; the values are once, few, many and, for expanded clones, a class.

clone_size,j_call,d_call,v_call,cdr3_nt,cdr3_aa
.,TRBJ2-7,.,TRBV14,TGTGCCAGCAGCCTGCGACAGTCCTACGAGCAGTACTTC,CASSLRQSYEQYF
.,TRBJ2-7,.,TRBV19,TGTGCCAGTAGTATAGGCACAGGGACCTCTATCGAGCAGTACTTC,CASSIGTGTSIEQYF
once,TRBJ2-5,.,TRBV14,TGTGCCAGCAGCCAAGAACCGGTAGAGACCCAGTACTTC,CASSQEPVETQYF
.,TRBJ1-4,.,TRBV5-4,TGTGCCAGCAGGGGGGCCGGCTCAACTAATGAAAAACTGTTTTTT,CASRGAGSTNEKLFF
.,TRBJ2-5,.,TRBV7-6,TGTGCCAGCAGCCTCGCCCCTGGAGCGGAGACCCAGTACTTC,CASSLAPGAETQYF
.,TRBJ1-3,TRBD1,TRBV10-3,TGTGCCTCCACAGGGGGTTTAGGAAACACCATATATTTT,CASTGGLGNTIYF
.,TRBJ1-2,TRBD1,TRBV19,TGTGCCAGTAGCCCCGGACAGGGATCCAACTATGGCTACACCTTC,CASSPGQGSNYGYTF
.,TRBJ2-3,.,TRBV19,TGTGCCAGTACGGCCCGACAGGCCCAGATCGCAGATACGCAGTATTTT,CASTARQAQIADTQYF
once,TRBJ2-3,TRBD2,TRBV10-1,TGCGCCAGCAGTGATAGCGGGGGGGCGGATACGCAGTATTTT,CASSDSGGADTQYF
.,TRBJ1-2,.,TRBV2,TGTGCCAGCAGCCCCAGGGCCCTGAATAACTATGGCTACACCTTC,CASSPRALNNYGYTF
.,TRBJ2-7,TRBD1,TRBV6-2/TRBV6-3,TGTGCCAGCAGTCCCCGGACAGGGGTCTACGAGCAGTACTTC,CASSPRTGVYEQYF